The entry below describes one TCR beta chain. The clone's antigen remains unknown. Per-base quality was not reported, and no clone a single base away is much larger than it. This sample was included in a study of blood T cells in healthy people across ages (dated by TCRdb to the mid-2010s). In the study overall: Template switching captured roughly one uniquely barcoded TCR beta cDNA molecule per two T cells in model experiments. Donors of different ages were randomly distributed across sequencing lanes to avoid experimental bias. Age-related changes in TCR beta repertoire diversity were measured in the study by deep sequencing normalized with unique cDNA molecular identifiers. Four age groups were formed from the donors: young (average approximately 15 years), middle-aged (approximately 42), aged (about 68) and long-lived (about 80). Using the same blood draw, the study looked at two additional independent replicas of 1 million unique cDNA reads for two donors, one aged 18 to 30 and the other aged 80 or older. The investigation overall reported the following: A strong correlation was found between observed TCR beta diversity and the percentage of naive T cells measured by flow cytometry. The long-lived group showed more naive CD4+ T cells, fewer expanded clones and increased TCR diversity than the aged group, suggesting age selection. As age increased, observed TCR beta diversity per million T cells dropped in a roughly linear way, and a significant reduction was already evident by age 40. Because profiling used bulk unsorted PBMCs, naive and antigen-experienced compartments could not be compared conclusively. Because donor CMV infection status was unknown, age-related changes in expanded clonotypes were potentially confounded. Estimates of total diversity based on one million sequenced T cells were regarded as lower bounds and as underestimates.

The library was obtained by 5' RACE. This sample was sequenced with an Illumina HiSeq 2500. The second PCR ran for about 7 to 11 cycles and used a J-beta primer mix along with a sample-barcoded 5' primer. Each TCR beta cDNA molecule received a unique molecular identifier from a template-switch 5' adaptor carrying 12 random nucleotides. Each sample yielded at least 3 million CDR3-containing paired-end reads. The Mint cDNA synthesis kit, primed by a TRBC-specific oligonucleotide, was used to synthesize first-strand cDNA from all RNA. All cDNA was treated with uracil-DNA glycosylase and then went through a first 18-cycle PCR with the universal primers M1SS and BC2_uni_R. The original pipeline was this. For normalization, 1 million high-quality reads, each with a distinct molecular identifier, were randomly selected from each sample. Instead of being binned into consensus sequences, reads with shared molecular identifiers were discarded. MiTCR, run with a Q25 quality threshold and the strictest error-elimination algorithm, handled CDR3 identification, clonotype clustering and error correction. Lower-bound total TCR beta diversity was estimated with a nonparametric unseen species model using Euler transformation. In-frame beta chains were kept once TCRdb had trimmed the public reads at Q25 with fastp and called clones with MiXCR. Each entry merges the rows of one CDR3 protein and shows their most common DNA and genes. For this entry, the V and J calls and clone size follow TCRdb and not the study's own pipeline. The sample table shows roughly 1.4 million distinct CDR3 sequences, and around 55% are seen once. More than 6% of the sample is held by the ten biggest clonotypes.

The donors were roughly 39 Caucasian individuals from Russia, aged roughly 6 to 90 years, who were systemically healthy. Around 10 milliliters of peripheral blood were drawn from each donor into EDTA-treated Vacutainer tubes. PBMCs were isolated by Ficoll-Paque density-gradient centrifugation, with at least 7 million obtained per sample. Total RNA, at least 6 micrograms per sample, was extracted from PBMCs with Trizol reagent. Naive CD45RAhigh/CD27high T cell percentages were measured by flow cytometry on a PBMC aliquot from every donor. CDR1 and CDR2 are read off the germline V gene (reference sequence) as MNHNY and SVGAGI. The CDR3 contains 15 residues, cysteine and phenylalanine counted. The CDR3 DNA has 45 bases and is translated from base 1. V trim: 0 bases; J trim: 6 bases; unmatched bases: 2.

The chain employs TRBV6-6 and TRBJ1-6; a stretch of 7 junction bases matches TRBD1. The origin of this receptor is a young man in good health. Source material: blood. The encoded CDR3 is CASSYSGGSNSPLHF. The bases are TGTGCCAGCAGTTACTCAGGGGGCAGTAATTCACCCCTCCACTTT.